This T cell receptor beta chain was sequenced for a study of T cells in Graves' hyperthyroidism and ophthalmopathy (dated by TCRdb to 2018 to 2020). Background for the entire study: To identify distinguishing TCR V-J signatures, a discovery cohort of around 100 patients was used, comprising under 45 with Graves' ophthalmopathy and roughly 60 with stable Graves' hyperthyroidism. The paper reports TCR Vbeta CDR3 sequencing of over 130 peripheral blood samples: around 45 ophthalmopathy, roughly 74 hyperthyroidism and approximately 17 progressor patients. Once sampling was done, hyperthyroidism patients were given methimazole at a starting dose of 30 mg daily, whereas ophthalmopathy patients were given high-dose intravenous methylprednisolone. An independent validation cohort of 18 to 20 hyperthyroidism patients and 15 or so patients who later progressed to ophthalmopathy tested prospective prediction of ophthalmopathy. In addition, the study compared T-cell repertoires in thyroid tissue and in blood from several Graves' hyperthyroidism patients. The roughly 100 discovery patients were randomly divided into training and test sets at a 7:3 ratio.

The full study reports these points: A model built on a 13 V-J signature distinguished ophthalmopathy from stable hyperthyroidism, reaching about 89% sensitivity and under 84% specificity in cross-validation and 80%/75% in testing. Blood samples also contained most of the expanded thyroid clonotypes (frequency above 0.001), which suggests that blood repertoires may reflect thyroid immune responses. No statistical method was used to set the sample size in advance, and investigators knew the group allocation. During validation, the model predicted progression to ophthalmopathy a median of about 5.9 months ahead of onset, with around 71% sensitivity and 72.22% specificity.

Stable Graves' hyperthyroidism was defined as no progression to ophthalmopathy during 18 months of follow-up. Hyperthyroidism patients were newly diagnosed, with disease duration under 2 months, and aged 18 to 65 years. Exclusion was applied to patients with uncontrolled infections, other autoimmune diseases, pregnancy or lactation. Clinical symptoms, serum thyroxine and TRAb, thyroid ultrasound, and orbital computed tomography formed the basis for the diagnoses. Total RNA was extracted with Trizol reagent, and quality was checked on an Agilent 2100 Bioanalyzer. The TCR beta CDR3 regions were amplified from the RNA transcripts. For the first round of RT-PCR on the TCR CDR3, the HTBI primer set was used together with the Qiagen OneStep RT-PCR kit. Libraries were constructed in a second round of multiplex PCR, after which size selection and purification were carried out. Sequencing of the libraries was done on an Illumina HiSeq2000 using paired-end 100 bp reads. The authors' analysis ran thus. Raw data were processed with SOAPnuke, discarding reads with adapters, uncalled bases, mean Phred below 15, or no exact constant-primer or identifier match. COPE v1.2.5 was used to merge high-quality paired reads, and clonotypes were defined as unique nucleotide sequences. MiTCR v1.1 was used to align the clonotypes against IMGT TRBV, TRBD and TRBJ reference segments. Only V-J combinations with frequency above 0.0001, covering about 99% of repertoires, were analysed. The TCS score was defined as F50 (clonal expansion) divided by E x V (chaos), with BLOSUM62-based TCRdist calculated between CDR3 peptides within each V-J. Welch's t-statistics and random forest reduced 500 to 650 V-J features to some 14, which were used in a naive Bayes classifier (R e1071). The Morisita-Horn index was used to measure how similar the thyroid and blood repertoires were. The public reads were reprocessed in TCRdb via fastp at Q25 and MiXCR, keeping in-frame beta chains. Each CDR3 protein gets just one entry, which takes the most common genes and DNA from the rows behind it. The V and J calls come from TCRdb's annotation, not from the publication. In all, the sample holds almost 600,000 distinct CDR3 sequences, and just over 45% of those were seen once. The top ten hold more than 7% of the sample.

This clonotype was picked up many times. What antigen it recognizes has not been identified. Base quality data are lacking; no much larger clone is found one base away. The V and J ends are trimmed by 8 bases and 2 bases, leaving 16 bases between them. From a lookup of the germline V gene, CDR1 and CDR2 are MNHEY and SVGAGI. The CDR3 holds 14 amino acids from the cysteine to the phenylalanine. The retained sequence is limited to the CDR3, 42 bases, with the frame set at the first base. This clonotype was obtained from a woman aged 18-29 years with Graves' hyperthyroidism. The chain employs TRBV6-5 and TRBJ2-7; 7 matching bases give a weak D call of TRBD2. Specimen: peripheral blood or thyroid tissue (not recorded which). The CDR3 region has the sequence CASGEGGPPYEQYF. In nucleotides, the sequence is TGTGCCAGCGGGGAGGGGGGCCCTCCCTACGAGCAGTACTTC.